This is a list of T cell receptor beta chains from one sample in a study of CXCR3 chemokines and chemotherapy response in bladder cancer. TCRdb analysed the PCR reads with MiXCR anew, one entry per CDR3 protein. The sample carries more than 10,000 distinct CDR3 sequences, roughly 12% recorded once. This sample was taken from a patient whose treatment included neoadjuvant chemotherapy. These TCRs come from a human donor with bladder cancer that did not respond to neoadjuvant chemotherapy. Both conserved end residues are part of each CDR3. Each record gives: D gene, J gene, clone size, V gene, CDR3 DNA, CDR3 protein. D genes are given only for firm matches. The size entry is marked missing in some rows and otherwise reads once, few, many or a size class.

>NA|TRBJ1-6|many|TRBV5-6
TGTGCCAGTCGGGACTCCTCCTATAATTCACCCCTCCACTTT
CASRDSSYNSPLHF
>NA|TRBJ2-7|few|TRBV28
TGTGCCAGCAGTTTGGGGGGAAACGCCTACGAGCAGTACTTC
CASSLGGNAYEQYF
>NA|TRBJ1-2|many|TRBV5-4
TGTGCCAGCAGCTTGGTGGGGAACTCCTATGGCTACACCTTC
CASSLVGNSYGYTF
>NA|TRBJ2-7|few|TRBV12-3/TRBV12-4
TGTGCCAGCGGAGGATACGAGCAGTACTTC
CASGGYEQYF
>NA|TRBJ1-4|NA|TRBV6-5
TGTGCCAGCAGTGACGGGGGGGCAACTAATGAAAAACTGTTTTTT
CASSDGGATNEKLFF
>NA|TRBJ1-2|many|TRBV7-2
TGTGCCAGCAGGGGAGGGGGAATGTTTAATGGCTACACCTTC
CASRGGGMFNGYTF
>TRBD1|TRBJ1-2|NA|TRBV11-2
TGTGCCAGCAGCTCACCCTACAGGGGAGTCCGGAGTGGCTACACCTTC
CASSSPYRGVRSGYTF
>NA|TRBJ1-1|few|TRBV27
TGTGCCAGCAGTTTCAGGATAGGGGACACTGAAGCTTTCTTT
CASSFRIGDTEAFF
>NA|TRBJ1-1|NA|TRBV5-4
TGTGCCAGCAGCTTTGACCGGAACACTGAAGCTTTCTTT
CASSFDRNTEAFF
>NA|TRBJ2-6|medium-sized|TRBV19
TGTGCCAGTAGGCAGGGGACTGGGGCCAACGTCCTGACTTTC
CASRQGTGANVLTF
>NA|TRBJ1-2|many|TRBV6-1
TGTGCCAGCAGCGGACCCGGGGGAACCTATGGCTACACCTTC
CASSGPGGTYGYTF
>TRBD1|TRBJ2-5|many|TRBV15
TGTGCCACCAGCCCCCGACAGGGAGAGACCCAGTACTTC
CATSPRQGETQYF
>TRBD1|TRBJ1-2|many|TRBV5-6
TGTGCCAGCAGCGACGGACAGGGACTCTATGGCTACACCTTC
CASSDGQGLYGYTF
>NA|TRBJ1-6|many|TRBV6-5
TGTGCCAGCAGGGTACAGGGATTTCTTCCCTCACCCCTCCACTTT
CASRVQGFLPSPLHF
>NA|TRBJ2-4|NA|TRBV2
TGTGCCAGCACCCGAGGGACCAGCGGGCGCGGGGCCAAAAACATTCAGTACTTC
CASTRGTSGRGAKNIQYF
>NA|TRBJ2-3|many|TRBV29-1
TGCAGCGGCGGACGAGGAGATACGCAGTATTTT
CSGGRGDTQYF
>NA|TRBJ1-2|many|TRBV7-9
TGTGCCAGCAGCGGGACGGCCCATAACTATGGCTACACCTTC
CASSGTAHNYGYTF
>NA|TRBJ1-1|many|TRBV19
TGTGCCAGTAGTATAGTCGGTGGCACTGAAGCTTTCTTT
CASSIVGGTEAFF
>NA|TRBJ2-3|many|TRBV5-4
TGTGCCAGCAGCCCCCGGGCCACAGATACGCAGTATTTT
CASSPRATDTQYF
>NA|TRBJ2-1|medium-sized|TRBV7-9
TGTGCCAGCAGCTTAGGCATTCGGGTCAATGAGCAGTTCTTC
CASSLGIRVNEQFF
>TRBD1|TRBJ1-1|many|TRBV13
TGTGCCAGCAGCATAGGACAGGGCGGAGCTTTCTTT
CASSIGQGGAFF
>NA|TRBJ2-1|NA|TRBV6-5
TGTGCCAGCCAGGCGAGGGGCTCCTACAATGAGCAGTTCTTC
CASQARGSYNEQFF
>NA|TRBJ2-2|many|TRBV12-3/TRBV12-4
TGTGCCAGCAGGCTCGGACAGAACACCGGGGAGCTGTTTTTT
CASRLGQNTGELFF
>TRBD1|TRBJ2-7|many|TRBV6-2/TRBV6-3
TGTGCCAGCAGTTACGGCAGGGGGCGCCTTGAGCAGTACTTC
CASSYGRGRLEQYF
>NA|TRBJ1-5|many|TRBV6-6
TGTGCCAGCAGTCCAAGGGCTGGCAGCAATCAGCCCCAGCATTTT
CASSPRAGSNQPQHF
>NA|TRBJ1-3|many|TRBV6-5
TGTGCCAGCAGTTACTGGGGGTCTACTGGAAACACCATATATTTT
CASSYWGSTGNTIYF
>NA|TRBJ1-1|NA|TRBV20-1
TGCAGTGCTAGGGACAGTCTGAACACTGAAGCTTTCTTT
CSARDSLNTEAFF
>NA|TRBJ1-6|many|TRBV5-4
TGTGCCAGCAGGCGGGAGTTCGAGAATTCACCCCTCCACTTT
CASRREFENSPLHF
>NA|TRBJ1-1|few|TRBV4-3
TGCGCCAGCAGCCAAGATCCACCCACTGAAGCTTTCTTT
CASSQDPPTEAFF
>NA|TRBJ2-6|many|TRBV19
TGTGCCAGTAGTATGCCCGCGGGACAGTCTGGGGCCAACGTCCTGACTTTC
CASSMPAGQSGANVLTF
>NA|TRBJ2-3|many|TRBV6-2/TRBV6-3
TGTGCCAGCAGCGGGACCACAGATACGCAGTATTTT
CASSGTTDTQYF
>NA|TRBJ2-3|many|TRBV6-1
TGTGCCAGCAGTGCGCAGGGGGGGGTCTCGGATACGCAGTATTTT
CASSAQGGVSDTQYF
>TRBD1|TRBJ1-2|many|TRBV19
TGTGCCAGTACCTCGGGACAGCGCCTTAGGAATGGCTACACCTTC
CASTSGQRLRNGYTF
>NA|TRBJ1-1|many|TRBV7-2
TGTGCCAGCAGCCCCAGACAGGACACTGAAGCTTTCTTT
CASSPRQDTEAFF
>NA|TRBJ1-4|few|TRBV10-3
TGTGCCATCAGTGAAGGGCAGGGGATTGAAAAACTGTTTTTT
CAISEGQGIEKLFF
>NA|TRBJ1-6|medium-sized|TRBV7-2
TGTGCCAGCAGCCCCTACAGTGCTAGCAATTCACCCCTCCACTTT
CASSPYSASNSPLHF
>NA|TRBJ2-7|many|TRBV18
TGTGCCAGCTCACCACCCTCTAGGGGTGGAGGATCCTACGAGCAGTACTTC
CASSPPSRGGGSYEQYF
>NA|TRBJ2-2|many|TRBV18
TGTGCCAGCTCACCCCAGGGATACGACACCGGGGAGCTGTTTTTT
CASSPQGYDTGELFF
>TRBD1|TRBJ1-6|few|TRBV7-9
TGTGCCAGCAGCTTCCAGACAGGGCAAAATTCACCCCTCCACTTT
CASSFQTGQNSPLHF
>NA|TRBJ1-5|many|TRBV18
TGTGCCAGCTCACCAGATTTAGATCAGCCCCAGCATTTT
CASSPDLDQPQHF
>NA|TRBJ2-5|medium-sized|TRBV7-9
TGTGCCAGCAGCTTCAGGGGATCCCAAGAGACCCAGTACTTC
CASSFRGSQETQYF
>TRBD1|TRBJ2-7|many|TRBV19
TGTGCCAGTAGTATAGAGGGGACAGGAGCCTACGAGCAGTACTTC
CASSIEGTGAYEQYF
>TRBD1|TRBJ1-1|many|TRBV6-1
TGTGCCAGCAGGGGACAGGTCGAAGCTTTCTTT
CASRGQVEAFF
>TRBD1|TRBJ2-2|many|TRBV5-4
TGTGCCAGCAGCCACGGGACAGGGAAGAACACCGGGGAGCTGTTTTTT
CASSHGTGKNTGELFF
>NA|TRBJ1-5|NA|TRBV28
TGTGCCAGCCATCCAGGGTCCGGCAATCAGCCCCAGCATTTT
CASHPGSGNQPQHF
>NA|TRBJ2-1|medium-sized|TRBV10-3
TGTGCCATCAGTGTGGCTAGAGAGCAGTTCTTC
CAISVAREQFF
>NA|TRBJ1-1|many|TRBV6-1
TGTGCCAGCAGTTTAAAGGACACAGAAGAAGCTTTCTTT
CASSLKDTEEAFF
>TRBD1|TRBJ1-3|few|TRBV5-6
TGTGCCAGCATCCTGACTAAGGGGGCGCGAGGAAACACCATATATTTT
CASILTKGARGNTIYF
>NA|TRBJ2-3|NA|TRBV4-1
TGCGCCAGCAGCCCCCGGGTCGGAGATACGCAGTATTTT
CASSPRVGDTQYF
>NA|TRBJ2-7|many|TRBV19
TGTGCCAGTAGTAAGGGGTGGAGTAGCGAGCAGTACTTC
CASSKGWSSEQYF
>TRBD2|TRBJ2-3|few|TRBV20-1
TGCAGTGCTACTTGGCTAGCGGAAAGGGGAGATACGCAGTATTTT
CSATWLAERGDTQYF
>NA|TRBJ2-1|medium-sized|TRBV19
TGTGCCAGTAGTTTGGGTAAATTCTACAATGAGCAGTTCTTC
CASSLGKFYNEQFF
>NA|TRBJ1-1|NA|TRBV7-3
TGTGCCACCGGTCAAGATGGGAACACTGAAGCTTTCTTT
CATGQDGNTEAFF